A selection of T cell receptor beta chains follows, all from one sample in a study of response to subunit inactivated influenza vaccine. Using its own MiXCR run on the RT-PCR reads, TCRdb lists one record per CDR3 protein. The sample carries more than 200,000 distinct CDR3 sequences, more than 10% recorded once. Sequencing was performed on non-naive T cells sorted from PBMCs, taken 14 to 15 days before vaccination. The source is a man in his fifties or sixties who received an inactivated influenza vaccine. CDR3s include the opening cysteine and the closing phenylalanine or tryptophan. A D gene is named only where the DNA matches it firmly. Rows may omit the clone size; those that give it use once, few, many or a size class.

>TRBV9|.|many|TRBJ2-2
CASSVAPSPDTGELFF
TGTGCCAGCAGCGTAGCTCCTAGTCCGGACACCGGGGAGCTGTTTTTT
>TRBV7-8|TRBD2|few|TRBJ2-3
CASSSLTSGTDTQYF
TGTGCCAGCAGCTCCCTGACTAGCGGTACAGATACGCAGTATTTT
>TRBV5-4|.|few|TRBJ2-2
CASSLGLGRRTTGELFF
TGTGCCAGCAGCTTGGGGCTGGGACGACGAACCACCGGGGAGCTGTTTTTT
>TRBV12-3/TRBV12-4|.|few|TRBJ2-7
CASSPRGVPYEQYF
TGTGCCAGCAGTCCAAGGGGGGTGCCCTACGAGCAGTACTTC
>TRBV27|.|.|TRBJ2-7
CASTSSTGREQYF
TGTGCCAGCACATCTTCTACAGGTCGTGAGCAGTACTTC
>TRBV12-3/TRBV12-4|.|many|TRBJ1-2
CASSLVSYGYTF
TGTGCCAGCAGTTTAGTCAGCTATGGCTACACCTTC
>TRBV29-1|.|many|TRBJ2-3
CSGLSASTDTQYF
TGCAGCGGTCTTTCGGCGAGCACAGATACGCAGTATTTT
>TRBV7-2|.|few|TRBJ2-5
CASSLRSGTMGETQYF
TGTGCCAGCAGCTTAAGGTCTGGTACCATGGGGGAGACCCAGTACTTC
>TRBV6-2/TRBV6-3|.|.|TRBJ1-1
CASSYSGRPEAFF
TGTGCCAGCAGTTACTCTGGCCGACCTGAAGCTTTCTTT
>TRBV7-2|.|.|TRBJ2-3
CASSNPQRSDTQYF
TGTGCCAGCAGCAATCCTCAGCGATCAGATACGCAGTATTTT
>TRBV29-1|TRBD2|few|TRBJ2-6
CSVAGGGFGANVLTF
TGCAGCGTTGCCGGGGGGGGTTTTGGGGCCAACGTCCTGACTTTC
>TRBV20-1|.|few|TRBJ2-7
CSASSGAGHEQYF
TGCAGTGCTAGCAGCGGAGCGGGCCACGAGCAGTACTTC
>TRBV27|.|few|TRBJ2-3
CASAKLAHLSTDTQYF
TGTGCCAGCGCCAAACTAGCCCACCTTAGCACAGATACGCAGTATTTT
>TRBV5-1|.|few|TRBJ1-1
CASSPGETEAFF
TGCGCCAGCAGCCCGGGGGAGACTGAAGCTTTCTTT
>TRBV28|TRBD2|.|TRBJ2-6
CASRGGVSGANVLTF
TGTGCCAGCAGGGGAGGGGTATCTGGGGCCAACGTCCTGACTTTC
>TRBV4-3|.|.|TRBJ2-2
CASSQVAVVTGELFF
TGCGCCAGCAGCCAAGTGGCAGTGGTAACCGGGGAGCTGTTTTTT
>TRBV5-1|TRBD1|many|TRBJ2-7
CASSFTGESNEQYF
TGCGCCAGCAGCTTCACAGGGGAGTCCAACGAGCAGTACTTC
>TRBV5-1|.|many|TRBJ2-4
CASRALGPQKNIQYF
TGCGCCAGCAGAGCGTTAGGGCCCCAAAAGAACATTCAGTACTTC
>TRBV6-1|TRBD2|.|TRBJ2-7
CASSKGLAQELYEQYF
TGTGCCAGCAGTAAGGGACTAGCCCAAGAACTTTACGAGCAGTACTTC
>TRBV5-1|.|.|TRBJ2-2
CASSGSPGAMNTGELFF
TGCGCCAGCAGCGGAAGTCCAGGGGCGATGAACACCGGGGAGCTGTTTTTT
>TRBV18|.|.|TRBJ2-5
CASSAPGLQETQYF
TGTGCCAGCTCAGCGCCGGGACTTCAAGAGACCCAGTACTTC
>TRBV7-9|.|.|TRBJ2-2
CASSNAGVRELFF
TGTGCCAGCAGTAACGCCGGGGTCCGGGAGCTGTTTTTT
>TRBV5-4|.|.|TRBJ2-3
CASRTSYTDTQYF
TGTGCCAGCAGGACTTCTTACACAGATACGCAGTATTTT